Each of the 16 T cell receptor beta chains below was sequenced from the same sample in a study of OX40 agonist ivuxolimab in advanced cancers. Clones were read by immunoSEQ multiplex PCR, and TCRdb kept only the in-frame ones, dropping some. The sample carries fewer than 55,000 clones, 84% recorded once. Sequenced material: CD4+ or CD8+ T cells sorted from blood, taken in a trial of the OX40 agonist ivuxolimab. All receptors come from an adult with an advanced solid tumor such as melanoma, head and neck, liver or kidney cancer.

The V call is TRBV11-3, the J call TRBJ2-2; no definite D call. CDR1 and CDR2 (germline): SGHNT, YENEEA. Trimming pared 5 bases from V and 3 bases from J, leaving 4 bases between. The CDR3 consists of 12 residues. DNA for the CDR3: TGTGCCAGCAGCCGTGACACCGGGGAGCTGTTTTTT. Translated, it gives CASSRDTGELFF.

The chain has TRBV7-2 and TRBJ1-1; weak D call: TRBD1 (6 bases). This CDR3 region has 16 residues. Per the germline V gene, CDR1 is SGHTA and CDR2 is FQGNSA. The ends were cut back, 6 bases at V and 4 bases at J, with 21 bases in the middle. CDR3 DNA sequence: TGTGCCAGCAGTTCTCGTTATCTGGGGGCTGGCACTGAAGCTTTCTTT. Residues: CASSSRYLGAGTEAFF.

The genes are TRBV5-1 and TRBJ1-2, with TRBD1 as a possible D gene (6 bases). The CDR3 is 15 amino acids. Germline-derived CDR1 and CDR2 are SGHRS and YFSETQ. The V end was cut by 2 bases, the J end by 4 bases, with 15 bases between. In nucleotides, the CDR3 is TGCGCCAGCAGCTTCGGATGGCAGGGGAGCTATGGCTACACCTTC. Translating it yields CASSFGWQGSYGYTF. The full variable domain, with the rest looked up from reference TRBV5-1 and TRBJ1-2, is KAGVTQTPRYLIKTRGQQVTLSCSPISGHRSVSWYQQTPGQGLQFLFEYFSETQRNKGNFPGRFSGRQFSNSRSEMNVSTLELGDSALYLCASSFGWQGSYGYTFGSGTRLTVV.

The chain carries TRBV6-6 and TRBJ2-3, with 7 bases fitting TRBD1. The CDR3 is 14 amino acids. The germline CDR1 and CDR2 sequences are MNHNY and SVGAGI (reference sequence). The junction had 12 bases not matched to a gene; V was cut back by 6 bases and J by 9 bases. The CDR3 spells CASREGQNYWTQYF. DNA of the CDR3: TGTGCCAGCAGAGAGGGACAGAACTATTGGACGCAGTATTTT.

This CDR3 reads CASSVNTRSGSYEQYF. The CDR3 nucleotides are TGTGCCAGCAGCGTAAACACACGTAGCGGGAGCTACGAGCAGTACTTC. This chain uses TRBV9 with TRBJ2-7, with 9 bases that match TRBD2. This CDR3 has 16 residues. V was pared by 1 base and J by 3 bases, with 8 bases of the junction left unmatched. Germline CDR1 reads SGDLS; CDR2 reads YYNGEE.

This rearrangement joins TRBV12-2 to TRBJ2-1; no DNA check was done on the table's D call, TRBD1. TRBV12-2 is designated a pseudogene. This CDR3 spans 18 amino acids. The CDR3 DNA sequence: TGTGCAAGTCGCGGCCCAAAGCCGGGACAGGGGGATCCCTATGAGCAGTTCTTC. The encoded protein is CASRGPKPGQGDPYEQFF.

The CDR3 DNA sequence: TGTGCCATCAGTAACGCAGGGGAAAGCTCCTACGAGCAGTACTTC. This encodes CAISNAGESSYEQYF. The genes are TRBV10-3 and TRBJ2-7, with D maybe TRBD1 (6 bases). V shed 5 bases and J shed 0 bases, with 14 bases lying between them. The CDR3 has 15 residues. CDR1 and CDR2 from the germline V gene are ENHRY and SYGVKD.

The chain is built from TRBV7-2 and TRBJ1-3, with 7 bases that match TRBD1. Trimming removed 1 base from V and 0 bases from J; junction bases left unmatched: 0. Germline V CDR1 and CDR2: SGHTA, FQGNSA. There are 15 residues in the CDR3. This chain's CDR3 is CASSLGTGSGNTIYF. The DNA of the CDR3 is TGTGCCAGCAGCTTAGGGACAGGCTCTGGAAACACCATATATTTT.

The V call is TRBV28, the J call TRBJ1-2; 7 bases are shared with TRBD1. With V trimmed by 7 bases and J by 0 bases, 11 bases remained unmatched. The germline V gene encodes CDR1 MDHEN and CDR2 SYDVKM. The CDR3 contains 16 residues. CDR3 in DNA: TGTGCCAGCAAAATACGGGACAGAACTACTAACTATGGCTACACCTTC. Residues: CASKIRDRTTNYGYTF.

The genes are TRBV2 and TRBJ2-1, with 13 nucleotides matching TRBD2. There are 16 residues in the CDR3. The trim removed 6 bases at V and 7 bases at J, leaving 9 bases unmatched. The germline CDR1 and CDR2 sequences are SNHLY and FYNNEI. The DNA of the CDR3 is TGTGCCAGCAGGAGTCTAGGACTAGCGGGAGTAAATGAGCAGTTCTTC. This translates into CASRSLGLAGVNEQFF.

The CDR3 DNA reads as TGTGCCAGCAGCTTAATCAGTCGCTGGGCTAGCGGAAAATACAATGAGCAGTTCTTC. Its translation: CASSLISRWASGKYNEQFF. V and J are TRBV11-2 and TRBJ2-1, with 7 bases that match TRBD2. Germline lookup yields CDR1 SGHAT and CDR2 FQNNGV. V lost 2 bases, J lost 4 bases, and 17 bases stayed unmatched. The CDR3 has 19 residues.

The chain carries TRBV29-1 and TRBJ2-1, with TRBD2 matching over 8 bases. The CDR3 spans 14 residues. Per germline, CDR1 SQVTM and CDR2 ANQGSEA. Losses at the gene ends were 4 bases for V and 2 bases for J; bases not matched to a gene: 4. The CDR3 loop reads CSVAVREAYNEQFF. CDR3 DNA sequence: TGCAGCGTTGCGGTGCGGGAGGCCTACAATGAGCAGTTCTTC.

This chain connects TRBV12-2 to TRBJ2-6; no check of the table's D call, TRBD1, against the DNA was made. TRBV12-2 is described as a pseudogene. This CDR3 contains 17 residues. The CDR3 region is CASRRRDRGPGANVLTF. For the CDR3, the DNA is TGTGCAAGTCGCCGCCGGGACAGGGGGCCTGGGGCCAACGTCCTGACTTTC.

The V call is TRBV2, the J call TRBJ2-1, with 12 bases aligning to TRBD2. Germline V gene lookup returns CDR1 SNHLY and CDR2 FYNNEI. The CDR3 is made up of 15 amino acids. V lost 6 bases, J lost 9 bases, and 9 bases stayed unmatched. The CDR3: CASRPSTSGSGEQFF. CDR3 sequence (DNA): TGTGCCAGCAGGCCTTCGACTAGCGGGAGCGGTGAGCAGTTCTTC.

Only one count was recorded for this clone. The rearrangement links TRBV27 to TRBJ2-2; a weak D match, TRBD1 (5 bases). There are 16 residues in the CDR3. Trimming took off 2 bases at V and 1 base at J, with 11 bases between the two ends. Germline-derived CDR1 and CDR2 are MNHEY and SMNVEV (reference sequence). The CDR3 sequence is CASSLIRERNTGELFF. The CDR3 DNA sequence: TGTGCCAGCAGTTTAATCAGGGAACGGAACACCGGGGAGCTGTTTTTT.

The genes are TRBV27 and TRBJ2-2; D ambiguous. The V gene's germline CDR1 is MNHEY and CDR2 SMNVEV (reference sequence). The CDR3 is made up of 13 amino acids. V was shortened by 8 bases and J by 1 base, with 8 bases between the two germline ends. CDR3 in amino acids: CASSALNTGELFF. For the CDR3, the DNA is TGTGCCAGCTCCGCACTGAACACCGGGGAGCTGTTTTTT.